The 9 T cell receptor beta chains presented below share a single source sample, sequenced in a study of metastatic and nonmetastatic thyroid tumors. Thyroid surgery had not been preceded by any treatment in any patient. TCRdb re-called the PCR reads through MiXCR. In the table there are about 27,000 clones, around 14% of which are singletons. The sequencing input was blood. The origin of the receptors is a male donor with papillary thyroid cancer or a benign thyroid nodule (not recorded which). Some clones in this sample may be carry-over from other donors' samples.

This clone was observed at least ten times. The chain employs TRBV29-1 and TRBJ2-7; tentatively, D is TRBD2 (5 bases). CDR1 and CDR2 (germline): SQVTM, ANQGSEA. Trimming took 5 bases from V and 0 from J, leaving 11 bases between them. The CDR3 sequence is 13 residues long. This CDR3 is CSVPGRSSYEQYF. The CDR3, as DNA: TGCAGCGTTCCGGGGAGAAGCTCCTACGAGCAGTACTTC.

The sample holds many counts of this clone. The chain has TRBV18 and TRBJ2-7, with TRBD2 matching over 11 bases. Per the germline V gene, CDR1 is KGHSH and CDR2 is LQKENI. The CDR3 spans 15 residues. V lost 3 bases, J lost 2 bases, and 3 bases stayed unmatched. CDR3 in amino acids: CASSPVAGGTYEQYF. CDR3 nucleotides: TGTGCCAGCTCACCTGTAGCGGGAGGGACCTACGAGCAGTACTTC.

This clone has a count of ten or more. V is TRBV29-1 and J is TRBJ2-5; D not certain. In germline, CDR1 is SQVTM, CDR2 ANQGSEA. The CDR3 is made up of 13 amino acids. Trimming pared 7 bases from V and 4 bases from J, leaving 16 bases between. In DNA, the CDR3 is TGCAGCGCGATTAGGGTGGGTTTAGAGACCCAGTACTTC. Its translation: CSAIRVGLETQYF.

The rearrangement uses TRBV6-2 or TRBV6-3 and TRBJ2-7; TRBD2 aligns across 8 bases. The CDR3 length is 14 residues. Germline loops: CDR1 MNHEY, CDR2 SVGEGT. V lost 6 bases, J lost 4 bases, and 8 bases stayed unmatched. CDR3 nucleotide sequence: TGTGCCAGCAGGCGTAGCGGGGACCGTTACGAGCAGTACTTC. It codes for CASRRSGDRYEQYF.

This clone was seen at least ten times. The CDR3 is CASSDSTGDRNEQFF. The CDR3 DNA reads TGTGCCAGCAGTGACTCTACGGGAGACAGGAATGAGCAGTTCTTC. V usage is TRBV6-4 and J usage is TRBJ2-1, with D perhaps TRBD1 or TRBD2 (6 bases each). This CDR3 region has 15 residues. V was shortened by 0 bases and J by 7 bases, with 13 bases between the two germline ends. CDR1 is MRHNA, CDR2 SNTAGT, per germline.

In this sample, this clone turned up many times. The V call is TRBV3-1, the J call TRBJ1-4; 10 nucleotides line up with TRBD1. Losses at the gene ends were 5 bases for V and 7 bases for J; bases not matched to a gene: 7. This CDR3 has 15 amino acids. The germline gives CDR1 LGHDT, CDR2 YNNKEL (reference sequence). The CDR3: CASSSPGQGSEKLFF. The CDR3 DNA reads as TGTGCCAGCAGCTCCCCGGGACAGGGGTCTGAAAAACTGTTTTTT.

This chain connects TRBV30 to TRBJ2-6; tentatively, D is TRBD2 (6 bases). Germline values: CDR1 GTSNPN, CDR2 SVGIG (reference sequence). This CDR3 is 16 amino acids long. Trimming pared 1 base from V and 4 bases from J, leaving 14 bases between. The CDR3 spells CAWSDVGGWGANVLTF. The CDR3 DNA is TGTGCCTGGAGTGACGTGGGGGGATGGGGGGCCAACGTCCTGACTTTC.

The sample holds many counts of this clone. The J gene is TRBJ1-5, the V gene TRBV7-9; 7 nucleotides align to TRBD1. V shed 1 base and J 0 bases; nucleotides not matched to a gene: 0. CDR3 length equals 15 residues. In germline, CDR1 is SEHNR, CDR2 FQNEAQ (reference sequence). The CDR3 loop reads CASSLGTGSNQPQHF. CDR3 sequence (DNA): TGTGCCAGCAGCTTAGGGACAGGTAGCAATCAGCCCCAGCATTTT. Filled out from reference TRBV7-9 and TRBJ1-5, the complete variable domain reads DTGVSQNPRHKITKRGQNVTFRCDPISEHNRLYWYRQTLGQGPEFLTYFQNEAQLEKSRLLSDRFSAERPKGSFSTLEIQRTEQGDSAMYLCASSLGTGSNQPQHFGDGTRLSIL.

V gene TRBV15 combines with J gene TRBJ2-3, with D tentatively TRBD2 (5 bases). This CDR3 has 16 residues. The germline CDR1 and CDR2 sequences are LNHNV and YYDKDF (reference sequence). Trimming removed 2 bases at V and 6 bases at J, with 18 bases between. The CDR3: CATSRYRDGYTDTQYF. Here the CDR3 DNA reads TGTGCCACCAGCAGATATCGGGATGGTTACACGGATACGCAGTATTTT. Full variable domain (remainder filled in from reference TRBV15 and TRBJ2-3): DAMVIQNPRYQVTQFGKPVTLSCSQTLNHNVMYWYQQKSSQAPKLLFHYYDKDFNNEADTPDNFQSRRPNTSFCFLDIRSPGLGDTAMYLCATSRYRDGYTDTQYFGPGTRLTVL.